This is a list of T cell receptor beta chains from one sample in a study of PD-1 blockade in classical Hodgkin lymphoma. Profiling relied on immunoSEQ multiplex PCR, and the TCRdb table lists in-frame clones only, not all of them. The sample lists just over 25,000 clones; approximately 90% were seen once. Specimen: peripheral blood mononuclear cells (PBMCs), collected at baseline. The source is a human donor with classical Hodgkin lymphoma. Both conserved end residues are part of each CDR3. The D gene is left open where the match is weak. Clone size is not always given. Where it is, it says once, few, many or a class for expanded clones.

abundance,d_gene,j_gene,v_gene,CDR3aa,CDR3nt
-,TRBD1,TRBJ2-7,TRBV7-6,CASSVQGYEQYF,TGTGCCAGCAGCGTACAGGGGTACGAGCAGTACTTC
-,TRBD1,TRBJ2-1,TRBV5-1,CASSLGTGNEQFF,TGCGCCAGCAGCTTGGGGACAGGCAATGAGCAGTTCTTC
-,-,TRBJ2-1,TRBV5-1,CASSRSNTVQGNEQFF,TGCGCCAGCAGCCGATCCAACACCGTTCAGGGAAATGAGCAGTTCTTC
-,-,TRBJ1-5,TRBV21-1,CASSKGGRGNQPQHF,TGTGCCAGCAGCAAAGGCGGCAGGGGGAATCAGCCCCAGCATTTT
once,TRBD1,TRBJ1-2,TRBV28,CASSAALGQGAFYGYTF,TGTGCCAGCAGTGCAGCCCTTGGACAGGGGGCCTTCTATGGCTACACCTTC
-,-,TRBJ1-1,TRBV6-6,CASSYSRVGMNTEAFF,TGTGCCAGCAGTTACTCCAGGGTTGGCATGAACACTGAAGCTTTCTTT
few,-,TRBJ1-1,TRBV7-9,CASTQPPYTEAFF,TGTGCCAGCACCCAACCACCCTACACTGAAGCTTTCTTT
-,TRBD1,TRBJ2-3,TRBV9,CASSGDSWADTQYF,TGTGCCAGCAGCGGGGACAGCTGGGCAGATACGCAGTATTTT
once,TRBD2,TRBJ2-3,TRBV7-8,CASSLGLAGPDTQYF,TGTGCCAGCAGCTTAGGACTAGCGGGCCCAGATACGCAGTATTTT
-,-,TRBJ1-6,TRBV7-8,CASSLASWQGGSPLHF,TGTGCCAGCAGCTTAGCGTCGTGGCAGGGCGGGTCACCCCTCCACTTT
once,-,TRBJ2-5,TRBV4-1,CASSQGWDQETQYF,TGCGCCAGCAGCCAAGGGTGGGACCAAGAGACCCAGTACTTC
-,-,TRBJ1-3,TRBV4-2,CASSQDGLTGNTIYF,TGTGCCAGCAGCCAAGATGGCTTAACTGGAAACACCATATATTTT
-,-,TRBJ1-2,TRBV7-9,CASSLPGFEGGYTF,TGTGCCAGCAGCTTGCCAGGGTTTGAAGGTGGCTACACCTTC
-,-,TRBJ1-1,TRBV7-9,CASSSPPRAEAFF,TGTGCCAGCAGCTCCCCACCCCGGGCTGAAGCTTTCTTT
-,TRBD1,TRBJ1-1,TRBV5-1,CASSLDTGANTEAFF,TGCGCCAGCAGCTTGGATACAGGGGCGAACACTGAAGCTTTCTTT
-,TRBD1,TRBJ2-1,TRBV7-9,CASSLWDRGNEQFF,TGTGCCAGCAGCTTGTGGGACAGGGGTAATGAGCAGTTCTTC
-,-,TRBJ2-7,TRBV7-7,CASRGGRTYEQYF,TGTGCTAGCAGGGGAGGACGGACCTACGAGCAGTACTTC
-,TRBD1,TRBJ1-1,TRBV15,CATSPSQTGGEAFF,TGTGCCACCAGTCCAAGTCAGACAGGGGGTGAAGCTTTCTTT
-,-,TRBJ2-3,TRBV4-2,CASSQPGLATDTQYF,TGTGCCAGCAGCCAGCCGGGACTTGCCACAGATACGCAGTATTTT
-,TRBD1,TRBJ1-3,TRBV6-6,CASSYSPTGTENTIYF,TGTGCCAGCAGTTACTCCCCGACAGGGACGGAAAACACCATATATTTT
-,-,TRBJ2-3,TRBV18,CASSRTDDTQYF,TGTGCCAGCTCACGGACGGACGATACGCAGTATTTT
-,-,TRBJ1-4,TRBV7-3,CASSSLLSSDEKLFF,TGTGCCAGCAGCTCGCTACTTTCGTCGGATGAAAAACTGTTTTTT
-,TRBD1,TRBJ1-6,TRBV7-2,CASHRDSDLASPFALHF,TGTGCCAGCCACCGGGACAGTGATCTTGCCTCACCCTTCGCCCTCCACTTT
-,-,TRBJ2-7,TRBV7-9,CASSTGTYEQYF,TGTGCCAGCAGCACTGGGACGTACGAGCAGTACTTC
once,TRBD1,TRBJ2-5,TRBV5-1,CASSFLGTGKETQYF,TGCGCCAGCAGCTTCCTGGGGACAGGGAAAGAGACCCAGTACTTC